The clone carrying this TCR beta chain has more than one count but fewer than ten. Antigen: not known. These data are taken from a study of spatial heterogeneity in lung cancer. General study results and limits: How many expanded intratumoral alpha and beta TCRs were present tracked the tumor mutation count, which was a count of nonsynonymous mutations.

The V gene's germline CDR1 is LGHNA and CDR2 YSLEER. CDR3 length equals 13 residues. Trimming left V 1 base short and J 8 bases short, with 11 bases between. TCRdb analysed the 5' RACE reads with MiXCR anew, one entry per CDR3 protein. The profile covers over 25,000 distinct CDR3 sequences, with under 8.5% appearing a single time and roughly a quarter taken by the ten largest. Stated time point: sample taken at primary tumor resection. Tumor, nontumor lung or frozen PBMC supplied whole RNA, sequenced without sorting. The starting material was lung tumor tissue, obtained at surgery. V gene TRBV4-3 combines with J gene TRBJ1-2; the D gene is possibly TRBD1 (6 bases). The sequence derives from a male donor with early-stage non-small cell lung cancer. This chain's CDR3 is CASSQVTGGGYTF. The CDR3 nucleotides are TGCGCCAGCAGCCAAGTGACAGGAGGAGGCTACACCTTC.